This T cell receptor (beta chain) was sequenced for a study of T cells after yellow fever vaccination. Deletions cut 5 bases from V and 2 bases from J, with 15 bases between. The CDR3 totals 15 residues. Whole-study results and caveats: Abundant bulk-population clonotypes could contaminate the FACS-sorted repertoires. Reappearance after the booster was observed for most primary-vaccination clones (roughly 97% CD4, over 70% CD8). It was a weaker secondary response, yet one that peaked faster, at day 5 versus 15.

Conversion of TCR transcripts into cDNA relied on 5'RACE template switching, which added a universal primer site and UMIs. TCRdb called the 5' RACE reads again in MiXCR, with one record for every CDR3 protein. The sample includes under 500,000 distinct CDR3 sequences, around 20% of them seen just once. The table lists this clonotype with a few counts. Its target is unknown. The V gene is TRBV12-3 or TRBV12-4, the J gene TRBJ1-2; D perhaps matches TRBD1 (5 bases). Sequencing was performed on PBMCs, taken before the yellow fever booster vaccination. The receptor's source is a man between 18 and 35 years old who received the YFV17D yellow fever vaccine. The DNA for the CDR3 is TGTGCCAGCAGTGTTAACCGGGACGGAAACTATGGCTACACCTTC. Translating gives CASSVNRDGNYGYTF.